This passage covers 15 T cell receptor beta chains from one sample sequenced in a study of beta chain features in type 1 diabetes. Study-level points and caveats: A moderate, significant TCRB CDR3 shortening appeared in type 1 diabetes across four CD4+ subsets.

The sequenced template was cDNA made from the entire isolated RNA. Repertoires were generated with immunoSEQ multiplex PCR, while TCRdb's copy carries only in-frame clones and drops some. The sample comprises around 180,000 clones, approximately 7.8% of which are singletons, and roughly 1% rests with the top ten. What these receptors recognize is not known. Material: central memory CD4+ T cells from blood. These receptors all stem from a middle-aged woman with type 1 diabetes.

The chain joins TRBV28 to TRBJ2-7; 12 positions match TRBD1. This CDR3 is built from 16 residues. Germline loops: CDR1 MDHEN, CDR2 SYDVKM. The V gene end was trimmed by 6 bases and the J gene end by 6 bases; junction bases not matched to a gene: 12. The CDR3 region is CASSGPPGQGATEQYF. In nucleotides, the CDR3 is TGTGCCAGCAGCGGACCTCCGGGACAGGGGGCTACCGAGCAGTACTTC.

The table lists this clone with a few counts. V usage is TRBV7-9 and J usage is TRBJ1-2; possibly TRBD1 for D (5 bases). The CDR3 contains 16 residues. Trimming took 0 bases from V and 6 from J, leaving 17 bases between them. Germline loops: CDR1 SEHNR, CDR2 FQNEAQ (reference sequence). DNA for the CDR3: TGTGCCAGCAGCTTAGCCTGGGGGGGGGAGACGAATGGCTACACCTTC. Translated: CASSLAWGGETNGYTF.

This clone occurred a few times. CDR3 amino acids: CSVLPGTAMNTEAFF. The CDR3 coding sequence is TGCAGCGTTCTCCCCGGGACAGCTATGAACACTGAAGCTTTCTTT. The gene calls are TRBV29-1 and TRBJ1-1; 7 positions match TRBD1. This CDR3 has 15 residues. V lost 5 bases, J lost 0 bases, and 9 bases stayed unmatched. CDR1 and CDR2 from the germline V gene are SQVTM and ANQGSEA.

This sequence joins TRBV4-1 and TRBJ2-5, with 9 bases identical to TRBD1. Germline values: CDR1 MGHRA, CDR2 YSYEKL. The CDR3 is made up of 17 amino acids. Trimming at V came to 0 bases and at J to 3 bases, leaving 8 bases not matched to a gene. CDR3: CASSQDGVGTGKETQYF. In DNA form, the CDR3 reads TGCGCCAGCAGCCAAGACGGGGTTGGGACAGGGAAAGAGACCCAGTACTTC.

This clone was found a few times. This chain connects TRBV7-9 to TRBJ2-2; 10 bases fit TRBD2. The CDR3 sequence is 14 residues long. The J segment lost 6 bases and the V segment lost 6 bases, leaving 4 bases of the junction unmatched. Germline CDR1 reads SEHNR; CDR2 reads FQNEAQ (reference sequence). The CDR3 here is CASRGTSEAGELFF. The CDR3 nucleotides read TGTGCCAGCAGGGGGACTAGCGAGGCCGGGGAGCTGTTTTTT.

This clone was seen a few times. The V gene is TRBV5-1, the J gene TRBJ2-3, with 9 bases aligning to TRBD2. J gave up 3 bases and V 3 bases, and 5 bases lay outside the gene matches. Germline loops: CDR1 SGHRS, CDR2 YFSETQ. This CDR3 contains 15 residues. CDR3 DNA: TGCGCCAGCAGCTCGTCTAGCGGGGTTACAGATACGCAGTATTTT. Protein: CASSSSSGVTDTQYF.

This clone occurred many times. The chain links TRBV5-6 to TRBJ2-1, with a possible D match to TRBD2 (6 bases). The CDR3 covers 16 residues. Looked up from germline, CDR1 is SGHDT and CDR2 is YYEEEE. V was trimmed by 2 bases and J by 3 bases, leaving 15 bases between them. DNA for the CDR3: TGTGCCAGCAGCTTTCTTGGATTAGCGGACTACAATGAGCAGTTCTTC. Protein sequence: CASSFLGLADYNEQFF.

A few counts support this clone. The V and J genes are TRBV11-3 and TRBJ2-1; TRBD2 might be the D (6 bases). This CDR3 region has 15 residues. The V and J ends lost 1 base and 6 bases respectively, with 13 bases between them. CDR1 is SGHNT and CDR2 is YENEEA in the germline V gene. The CDR3 bases are TGTGCCAGCAGCTTAGGCGGGACTTACGGCAATGAGCAGTTCTTC. This codes for CASSLGGTYGNEQFF.

The rearrangement joins TRBV29-1 to TRBJ2-3; TRBD1 matches at 10 bases. Losses at the gene ends were 8 bases for V and 3 bases for J; bases not matched to a gene: 8. Germline assignment: CDR1 SQVTM and CDR2 ANQGSEA. The CDR3 contains 14 residues. The CDR3 bases are TGCAGCCCCCCCAGGGACAGGGGTACAGATACGCAGTATTTT. This encodes CSPPRDRGTDTQYF.

Only a few counts were recorded for this clone. The chain links TRBV2 to TRBJ2-2, with D unresolved. Germline V gene data show CDR1 as SNHLY and CDR2 as FYNNEI. V was cut by 5 bases and J by 8 bases, with 12 bases left in between. CDR3 size: 13 residues. The CDR3 here is CASSWQVGGELFF. In DNA, the CDR3 is TGTGCCAGCAGTTGGCAGGTTGGGGGGGAGCTGTTTTTT.

There are a few counts of this clone. The J gene is TRBJ1-2, the V gene TRBV7-9; D possibly corresponds to TRBD1 (6 bases). The V end was cut by 1 base, the J end by 5 bases, with 11 bases between. This CDR3 is built from 14 residues. CDR1 and CDR2 (germline): SEHNR, FQNEAQ (reference sequence). The CDR3 loop reads CASSLEAGVYGYTF. CDR3 coding DNA: TGTGCCAGCAGCTTAGAGGCAGGGGTATATGGCTACACCTTC.

This chain connects TRBV19 to TRBJ1-5; the D is unclear. Trimming removed 3 bases from V and 1 base from J, with 16 bases in between. The germline gives CDR1 LNHDA, CDR2 SQIVND (reference sequence). The CDR3 length is 17 residues. CDR3 DNA sequence: TGTGCCAGTAGTATTGGAGGCTTGGCGGGGAGCAATCAGCCCCAGCATTTT. It yields the protein CASSIGGLAGSNQPQHF. Combining the CDR3 with reference TRBV19 and TRBJ1-5 gives the whole variable domain DGGITQSPKYLFRKEGQNVTLSCEQNLNHDAMYWYRQDPGQGLRLIYYSQIVNDFQKGDIAEGYSVSREKKESFPLTVTSAQKNPTAFYLCASSIGGLAGSNQPQHFGDGTRLSIL.

This clone was picked up a small number of times. J is TRBJ2-4 and V is TRBV19, with D possibly matching TRBD2 (6 bases). Between the trimmed V and J ends, which lost 6 bases and 7 bases, there was a span of 13 bases. Per germline, CDR1 LNHDA and CDR2 SQIVND (reference sequence). CDR3 size: 13 residues. CDR3 amino acids: CASREIRGNIQYF. In nucleotides, the CDR3 is TGTGCCAGTAGGGAGATTCGGGGGAACATTCAGTACTTC.

This clone was counted between two and nine times. The V call is TRBV7-2, the J call TRBJ2-1; TRBD1 agrees at 9 bases. Germline-derived CDR1 and CDR2 are SGHTA and FQGNSA. Germline trimming cut 1 base from V and 6 bases from J; bases unmatched to any gene: 13. This CDR3 is built from 18 residues. DNA of the CDR3: TGTGCCAGCAGCTTAGTAGGTACCCGGGACAGGGTGGGCAATGAGCAGTTCTTC. Protein: CASSLVGTRDRVGNEQFF. Using reference TRBV7-2 and TRBJ2-1 for the parts outside the CDR3, the full variable domain is GAGVSQSPSNKVTEKGKDVELRCDPISGHTALYWYRQSLGQGLEFLIYFQGNSAPDKSGLPSDRFSAERTGGSVSTLTIQRTQQEDSAVYLCASSLVGTRDRVGNEQFFGPGTRLTVL.

This clone occurred a few times. The chain uses TRBV10-2 and TRBJ1-1; D is possibly TRBD1 (5 bases). The V gene lost 11 bases and the J gene lost 4 bases, with 14 bases spanning the gap. The CDR3 covers 12 residues. Germline lookup yields CDR1 WSHSY and CDR2 SAAADI. CDR3 coding DNA: TGCGCCGGAGGGGCTTCGGGCACTGAAGCTTTCTTT. Protein sequence: CAGGASGTEAFF.